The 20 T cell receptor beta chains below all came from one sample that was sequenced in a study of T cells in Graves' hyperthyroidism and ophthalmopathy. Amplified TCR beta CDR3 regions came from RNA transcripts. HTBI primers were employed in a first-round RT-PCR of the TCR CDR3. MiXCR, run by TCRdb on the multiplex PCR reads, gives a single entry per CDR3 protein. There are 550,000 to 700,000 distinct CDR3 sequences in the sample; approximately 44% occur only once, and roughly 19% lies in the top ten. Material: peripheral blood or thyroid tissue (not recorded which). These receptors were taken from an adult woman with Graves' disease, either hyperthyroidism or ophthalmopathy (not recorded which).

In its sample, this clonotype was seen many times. The CDR3 loop is CASSPDRESSGANVLTF. CDR3 nucleotide sequence: TGTGCCAGCAGCCCGGACAGAGAGAGCTCTGGGGCCAACGTCCTGACTTTC. The chain recombines TRBV12-3 or TRBV12-4 with TRBJ2-6, with a weak D call TRBD1 (6 bases). The CDR3 has 17 residues. V was trimmed by 6 bases and J by 0 bases, leaving 15 bases between them.

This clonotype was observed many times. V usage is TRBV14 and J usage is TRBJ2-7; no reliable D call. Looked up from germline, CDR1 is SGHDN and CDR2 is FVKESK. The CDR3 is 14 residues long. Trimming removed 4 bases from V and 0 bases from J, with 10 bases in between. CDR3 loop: CASSPLGISYEQYF. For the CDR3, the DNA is TGTGCCAGCAGCCCTTTGGGGATCTCCTACGAGCAGTACTTC.

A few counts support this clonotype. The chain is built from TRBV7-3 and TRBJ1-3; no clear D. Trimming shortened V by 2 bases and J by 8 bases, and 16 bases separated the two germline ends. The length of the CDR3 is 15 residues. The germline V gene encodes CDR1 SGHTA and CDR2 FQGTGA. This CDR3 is CASSLVDFDGYTIYF. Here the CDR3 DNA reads TGTGCCAGCAGCTTAGTGGACTTTGATGGCTACACCATATATTTT.

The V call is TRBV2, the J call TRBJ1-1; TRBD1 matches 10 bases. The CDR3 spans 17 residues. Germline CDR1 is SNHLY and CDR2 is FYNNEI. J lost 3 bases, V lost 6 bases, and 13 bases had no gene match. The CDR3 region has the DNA TGTGCCAGCAGACCGCTCTCCGGACAGGGGGGCGACACTGAAGCTTTCTTT. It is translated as CASRPLSGQGGDTEAFF.

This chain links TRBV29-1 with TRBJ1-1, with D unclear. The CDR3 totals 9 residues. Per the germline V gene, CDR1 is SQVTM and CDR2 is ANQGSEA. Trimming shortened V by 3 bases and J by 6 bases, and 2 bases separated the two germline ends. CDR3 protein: CSVEPEAFF. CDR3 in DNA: TGCAGCGTTGAGCCTGAAGCTTTCTTT.

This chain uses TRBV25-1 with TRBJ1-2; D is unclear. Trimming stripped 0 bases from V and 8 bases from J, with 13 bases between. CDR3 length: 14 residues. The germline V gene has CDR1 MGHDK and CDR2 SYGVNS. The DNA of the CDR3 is TGTGCCAGCAGTGAATACAGAGGAGATAGAGGCTACACCTTC. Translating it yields CASSEYRGDRGYTF.

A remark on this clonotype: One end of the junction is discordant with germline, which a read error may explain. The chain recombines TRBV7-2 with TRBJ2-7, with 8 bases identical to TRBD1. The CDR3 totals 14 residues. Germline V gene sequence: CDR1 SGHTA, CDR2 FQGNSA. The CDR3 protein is CASSYGAGGHEQYF. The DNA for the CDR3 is TGCGCCAGCAGCTATGGGGCAGGGGGCCACGAGCAGTACTTC.

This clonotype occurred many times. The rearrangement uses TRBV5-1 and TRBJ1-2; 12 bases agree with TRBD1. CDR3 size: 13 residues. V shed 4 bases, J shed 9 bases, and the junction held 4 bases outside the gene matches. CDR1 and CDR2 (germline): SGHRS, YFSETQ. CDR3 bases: TGCGCCAGCAGCCTGGGACAGGGGGCTAGCTACACCTTC. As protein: CASSLGQGASYTF.

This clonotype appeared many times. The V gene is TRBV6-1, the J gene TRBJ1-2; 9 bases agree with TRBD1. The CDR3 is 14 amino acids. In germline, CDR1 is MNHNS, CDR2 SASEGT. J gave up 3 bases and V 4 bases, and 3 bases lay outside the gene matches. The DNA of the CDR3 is TGTGCCAGCAGTGCCACAGGGGGCGACTATGGCTACACCTTC. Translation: CASSATGGDYGYTF.

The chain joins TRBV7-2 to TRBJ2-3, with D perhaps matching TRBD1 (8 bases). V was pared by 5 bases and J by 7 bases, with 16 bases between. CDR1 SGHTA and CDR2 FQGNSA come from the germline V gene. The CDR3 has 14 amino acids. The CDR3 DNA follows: TGTGCCAGCAGCCCTACAGGGGGGGCAAATACGCAGTATTTT. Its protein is CASSPTGGANTQYF.

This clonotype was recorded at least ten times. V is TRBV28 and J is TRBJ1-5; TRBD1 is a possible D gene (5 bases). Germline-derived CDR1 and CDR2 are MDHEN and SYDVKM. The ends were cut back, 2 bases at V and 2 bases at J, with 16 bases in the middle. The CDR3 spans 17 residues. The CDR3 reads CASSLGQDRPGNQPQHF. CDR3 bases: TGTGCCAGCAGTTTAGGTCAAGACAGACCGGGCAATCAGCCCCAGCATTTT.

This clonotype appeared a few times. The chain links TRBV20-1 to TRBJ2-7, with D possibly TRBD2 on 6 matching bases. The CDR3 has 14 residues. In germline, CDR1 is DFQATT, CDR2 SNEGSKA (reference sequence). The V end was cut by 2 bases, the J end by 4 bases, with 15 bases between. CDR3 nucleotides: TGCAGTGCTAGAAAGCCAGCGGAGGGGTACGAGCAGTACTTC. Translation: CSARKPAEGYEQYF.

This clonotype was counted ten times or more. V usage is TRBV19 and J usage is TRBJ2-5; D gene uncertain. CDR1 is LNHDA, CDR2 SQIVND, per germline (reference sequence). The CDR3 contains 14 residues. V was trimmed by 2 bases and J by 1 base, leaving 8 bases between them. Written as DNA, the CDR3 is TGTGCCAGTAGTATAACCGCGGTCCAAGAGACCCAGTACTTC. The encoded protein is CASSITAVQETQYF.

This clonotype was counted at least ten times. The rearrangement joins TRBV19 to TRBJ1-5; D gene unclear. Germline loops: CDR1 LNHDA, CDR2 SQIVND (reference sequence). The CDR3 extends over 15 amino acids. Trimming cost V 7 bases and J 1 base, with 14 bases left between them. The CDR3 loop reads CASISTVLSNQPQHF. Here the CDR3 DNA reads TGTGCCAGTATCAGTACGGTGTTGAGCAATCAGCCCCAGCATTTT.

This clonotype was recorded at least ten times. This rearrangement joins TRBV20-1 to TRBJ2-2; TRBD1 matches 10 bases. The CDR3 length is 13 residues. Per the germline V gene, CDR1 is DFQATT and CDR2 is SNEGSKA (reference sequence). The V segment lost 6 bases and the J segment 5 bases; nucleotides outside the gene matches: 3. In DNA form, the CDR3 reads TGCAGTGCACGACAGGGGGCGACCGGGGAGCTGTTTTTT. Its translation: CSARQGATGELFF.

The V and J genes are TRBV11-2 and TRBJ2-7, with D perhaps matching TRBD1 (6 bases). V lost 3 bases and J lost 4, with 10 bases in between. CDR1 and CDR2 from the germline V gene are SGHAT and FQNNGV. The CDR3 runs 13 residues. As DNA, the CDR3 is TGTGCCAGCAGCTTCGACAGGCCGTACGAGCAGTACTTC. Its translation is CASSFDRPYEQYF.

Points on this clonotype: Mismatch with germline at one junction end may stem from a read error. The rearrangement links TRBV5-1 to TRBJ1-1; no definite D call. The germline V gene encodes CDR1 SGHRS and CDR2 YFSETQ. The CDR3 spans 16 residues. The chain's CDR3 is CASSPAEGTGNTEAFF. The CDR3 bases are TGCGCCAGCAGCCCCGCGGAGGGAACCGGGAACACTGAGGCTTTCTTT.

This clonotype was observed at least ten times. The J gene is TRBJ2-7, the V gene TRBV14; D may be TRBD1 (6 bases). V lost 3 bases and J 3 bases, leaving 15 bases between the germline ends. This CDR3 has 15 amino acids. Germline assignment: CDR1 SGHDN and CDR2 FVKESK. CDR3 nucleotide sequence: TGTGCCAGCAGCCACCAACAGGGCCCTAGCTACGAGCAGTACTTC. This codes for CASSHQQGPSYEQYF.

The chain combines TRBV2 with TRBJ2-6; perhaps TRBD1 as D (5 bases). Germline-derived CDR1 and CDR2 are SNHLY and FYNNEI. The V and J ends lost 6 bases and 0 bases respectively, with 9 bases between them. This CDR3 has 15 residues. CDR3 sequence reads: CASSTGNSGANVLTF. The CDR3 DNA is TGTGCCAGCAGCACAGGTAACTCTGGGGCCAACGTCCTGACTTTC.

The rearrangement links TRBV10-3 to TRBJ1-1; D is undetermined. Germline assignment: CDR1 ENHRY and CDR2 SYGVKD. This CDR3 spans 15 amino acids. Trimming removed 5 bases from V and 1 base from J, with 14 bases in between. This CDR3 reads CAISPNTATNTEAFF. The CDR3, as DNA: TGTGCCATCAGTCCAAATACAGCTACGAACACTGAAGCTTTCTTT.